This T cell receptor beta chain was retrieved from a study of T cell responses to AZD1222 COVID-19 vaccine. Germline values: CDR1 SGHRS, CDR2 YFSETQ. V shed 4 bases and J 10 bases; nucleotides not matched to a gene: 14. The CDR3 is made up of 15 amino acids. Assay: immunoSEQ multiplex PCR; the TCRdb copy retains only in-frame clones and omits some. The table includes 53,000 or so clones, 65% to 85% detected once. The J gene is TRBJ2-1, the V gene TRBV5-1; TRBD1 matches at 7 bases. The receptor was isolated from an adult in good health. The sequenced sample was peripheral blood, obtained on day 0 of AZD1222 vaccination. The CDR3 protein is CASSLGTEPSSEQFF. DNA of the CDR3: TGCGCCAGCAGCCTCGGGACAGAGCCCTCGTCCGAGCAGTTCTTC.